The clone carrying this TCR beta chain was observed a handful of times. Its antigen is unknown. MiXCR, run by TCRdb on the reads, gives a single entry per CDR3 protein. In the table there are 750,000 to 950,000 distinct CDR3 sequences, 25% to 30% of which are singletons. The data were obtained in a study of T cell repertoires in cytomegalovirus infection. As for the study in general: Carrying CMV and the relevant HLA type showed in public TCR beta signatures.

General study findings and limits: The response measured ex vivo was dominated by TCR beta clonotypes (HLA-C-restricted and CMV-specific).

The CDR3 has 15 residues. Per the germline V gene, CDR1 is MNHEY and CDR2 is SMNVEV (reference sequence). The TCR was taken from a human donor in good health (CMV status not recorded). Some clones in this sample may be carry-over from other donors' samples. The chain joins TRBV27 to TRBJ2-3, with 7 bases aligning to TRBD2. Specimen: cultured CD8+ T cells from PBMCs, collected from culture after CMV antigen stimulation. CDR3 DNA: TGTTCTTCAGCGGGGAGGGGCAGAAGCACAGATACGCAGTATTTT. The encoded protein is CSSAGRGRSTDTQYF.